The 29 T cell receptor beta chains below were found in one sample sequenced in a study of shared clonotypes between healthy human individuals. Sequencing used immunoSEQ multiplex PCR; TCRdb keeps in-frame clones, though not all of them. The sample includes about 2.3 million clones, over 85% of them seen just once. Sequenced material: naive CD4+ T cells from PBMCs. Subset given: CD45RA+ positively selected. All receptors derive from a man aged 18 to 30 in good health. Some clones in this sample may be carry-over from other donors' samples.

The chain employs TRBV28 and TRBJ2-2, with a tentative D call TRBD2 (5 bases). In germline, CDR1 is MDHEN, CDR2 SYDVKM. With 7 bases removed from V and 7 bases from J, the gap between germline ends came to 19 bases. The CDR3 has 15 residues. For the CDR3, the DNA is TGTGCCAGCACCCTCTTTGGATTTAGCGACGGGGAGCTGTTTTTT. It encodes CASTLFGFSDGELFF.

This sequence joins TRBV19 and TRBJ2-1; 10 bases are shared with TRBD2. The V and J ends lost 6 bases and 0 bases, in that order; junction bases with no gene match: 2. Germline loops: CDR1 LNHDA, CDR2 SQIVND (reference sequence). The CDR3 runs 15 residues. The CDR3 protein is CASRSGRASYNEQFF. CDR3 coding DNA: TGTGCCAGTAGGAGCGGGAGGGCCTCCTACAATGAGCAGTTCTTC. Based on the CDR3 plus reference TRBV19 and TRBJ2-1, the full variable domain is DGGITQSPKYLFRKEGQNVTLSCEQNLNHDAMYWYRQDPGQGLRLIYYSQIVNDFQKGDIAEGYSVSREKKESFPLTVTSAQKNPTAFYLCASRSGRASYNEQFFGPGTRLTVL.

The V call is TRBV2, the J call TRBJ2-1; D is undetermined. Germline V CDR1 and CDR2: SNHLY, FYNNEI. V lost 5 bases, J lost 6 bases, and 11 bases lay in between. This CDR3 is 13 amino acids long. The CDR3 protein is CASSQGQSNEQFF. Written as DNA, the CDR3 is TGTGCCAGCAGTCAAGGGCAGTCCAATGAGCAGTTCTTC.

V usage is TRBV7-2 and J usage is TRBJ1-1, with 7 bases that match TRBD1. J lost 11 bases, V lost 3 bases, and 9 bases had no gene match. CDR3 length: 13 amino acids. The germline CDR1 and CDR2 sequences are SGHTA and FQGNSA. The CDR3, as DNA: TGTGCCAGCAGCTTCAGGCGCAGGGGGGGTGCTTTCTTT. This encodes CASSFRRRGGAFF.

J is TRBJ2-5 and V is TRBV6-4; 7 nucleotides agree with TRBD1. Germline V gene lookup returns CDR1 MRHNA and CDR2 SNTAGT. The V segment lost 5 bases and the J segment 1 base; nucleotides outside the gene matches: 4. This CDR3 is 14 amino acids long. The CDR3 nucleotides are TGTGCCAGCAGTCGGGACAGCGGCCAAGAGACCCAGTACTTC. Its translation: CASSRDSGQETQYF.

This rearrangement joins TRBV5-1 to TRBJ1-2, with TRBD1 matching 7 bases. The CDR3 covers 17 residues. Unmatched junction bases numbered 17, after V lost 4 bases and J lost 5 bases. The germline V gene encodes CDR1 SGHRS and CDR2 YFSETQ. Here the CDR3 reads CASSPARDSRPGYGYTF. In DNA, the CDR3 is TGCGCCAGCAGCCCTGCCCGGGACAGCCGGCCGGGGTATGGCTACACCTTC. Combining the CDR3 with reference TRBV5-1 and TRBJ1-2 gives the whole variable domain KAGVTQTPRYLIKTRGQQVTLSCSPISGHRSVSWYQQTPGQGLQFLFEYFSETQRNKGNFPGRFSGRQFSNSRSEMNVSTLELGDSALYLCASSPARDSRPGYGYTFGSGTRLTVV.

The V gene is TRBV7-2, the J gene TRBJ1-1; unclear D gene. This CDR3 contains 12 residues. CDR1 is SGHTA and CDR2 is FQGNSA in the germline V gene. Trimming removed 1 base at V and 4 bases at J, with 4 bases between. DNA for the CDR3: TGTGCCAGCAGCTTAGGCGTCACTGAAGCTTTCTTT. Translated, it gives CASSLGVTEAFF.

The chain couples TRBV7-9 to TRBJ2-1; the D gene could be TRBD1 or TRBD2 (5 bases each). This CDR3 comprises 16 residues. V was shortened by 2 bases and J by 6 bases, with 17 bases between the two germline ends. CDR1 and CDR2 (germline): SEHNR, FQNEAQ (reference sequence). CDR3 region: CASSLRASRVFNEQFF. As DNA, the CDR3 is TGTGCCAGCAGCTTAAGGGCTAGCAGGGTGTTCAATGAGCAGTTCTTC.

The J gene is TRBJ1-2, the V gene TRBV5-1, with D possibly matching TRBD1 (6 bases). The germline V gene has CDR1 SGHRS and CDR2 YFSETQ. The CDR3 sequence is 14 residues long. Between the trimmed V and J ends, which lost 4 bases and 0 bases, there was a span of 10 bases. The chain's CDR3 is CASSAGTSNYGYTF. DNA for the CDR3: TGCGCCAGCAGCGCCGGGACATCTAACTATGGCTACACCTTC.

Only one count was recorded for this clone. V usage is TRBV6-6 and J usage is TRBJ1-2; maybe TRBD1 (5 bases). This CDR3 spans 13 amino acids. Trimming pared 6 bases from V and 4 bases from J, leaving 12 bases between. CDR1 is MNHNY and CDR2 is SVGAGI in the germline V gene (reference sequence). The CDR3 DNA reads as TGTGCCAGCAGCCGAGGGGAACTCTATGGCTACACCTTC. This translates into CASSRGELYGYTF.

The genes are TRBV7-2 and TRBJ2-7; weak D call: TRBD2 (5 bases). CDR1 is SGHTA, CDR2 FQGNSA, per germline. Trimming took 6 bases from V and 3 from J, leaving 18 bases between them. There are 15 residues in the CDR3. The CDR3 bases are TGTGCCAGCAGTTTCAGGATTACTGACTACTACGAGCAGTACTTC. It encodes CASSFRITDYYEQYF.

The chain uses TRBV20-1 and TRBJ2-2; D is unclear. The CDR3 loop spans 11 amino acids. The germline gives CDR1 DFQATT, CDR2 SNEGSKA (reference sequence). Trimming removed 8 bases at V and 6 bases at J, with 10 bases between. In nucleotides, the CDR3 is TGCAGTACGCCCCTGGCCGGGGAGCTGTTTTTT. As protein: CSTPLAGELFF.

V usage is TRBV7-2 and J usage is TRBJ2-5; 7 nucleotides line up with TRBD2. Per the germline V gene, CDR1 is SGHTA and CDR2 is FQGNSA. This CDR3 is built from 15 residues. V was pared by 3 bases and J by 2 bases, with 6 bases of the junction left unmatched. The CDR3 nucleotides are TGTGCCAGCAGCTTTGCTAGCGGATCACAAGAGACCCAGTACTTC. It is translated as CASSFASGSQETQYF.

The chain links TRBV10-2 to TRBJ1-5; D is uncertain. This CDR3 has 12 residues. Trimming removed 6 bases from V and 6 bases from J, with 9 bases in between. In germline, CDR1 is WSHSY, CDR2 SAAADI. Written as DNA, the CDR3 is TGCGCCAGCAGCCCGCCTGGTCAGCCCCAGCATTTT. It is translated as CASSPPGQPQHF.

This chain links TRBV7-9 with TRBJ1-1; D is unclear. The V end lost 5 bases, the J end lost 0 bases, and 13 bases lay between the germline ends. This CDR3 has 15 residues. The germline V gene encodes CDR1 SEHNR and CDR2 FQNEAQ (reference sequence). The CDR3, as DNA: TGTGCCAGCAGCCCCCGGGGAGGGATGAACACTGAAGCTTTCTTT. Translated, it gives CASSPRGGMNTEAFF.

As to this clone: The same CDR3 can be traced to other DNA sequences in this sample. The gene calls are TRBV5-1 and TRBJ2-6, with D possibly being TRBD2 (6 bases). Germline-derived CDR1 and CDR2 are SGHRS and YFSETQ. The CDR3 covers 17 residues. V was trimmed by 0 bases and J by 1 base, leaving 11 bases between them. The DNA of the CDR3 is TGCGCCAGCAGCTTGGCCGGCGGGGTGTCTGGGGCCAACGTCCTGACTTTC. Amino acids: CASSLAGGVSGANVLTF. Supplemented by reference TRBV5-1 and TRBJ2-6, the full variable domain reads KAGVTQTPRYLIKTRGQQVTLSCSPISGHRSVSWYQQTPGQGLQFLFEYFSETQRNKGNFPGRFSGRQFSNSRSEMNVSTLELGDSALYLCASSLAGGVSGANVLTFGAGSRLTVL.

The chain recombines TRBV19 with TRBJ2-7; possible D gene TRBD2, 6 bases. Germline CDR1 is LNHDA and CDR2 is SQIVND (reference sequence). Between the trimmed V and J ends, which lost 3 bases and 9 bases, there was a span of 12 bases. The CDR3 length is 12 residues. The CDR3 region has the DNA TGTGCCAGTAGTATTGCCGGGGGTGGGCAGTACTTC. Amino acids: CASSIAGGGQYF.

V and J are TRBV7-9 and TRBJ1-1; 7 positions agree with TRBD1. Looked up from germline, CDR1 is SEHNR and CDR2 is FQNEAQ (reference sequence). This CDR3 comprises 14 residues. With 6 bases clipped from V and 6 bases from J, the junction kept 10 bases outside the gene matches. The CDR3 DNA reads as TGTGCCAGCAGTCAACAGGGGCGCGGATCTGAAGCTTTCTTT. It is translated as CASSQQGRGSEAFF.

This clone was detected only once. This chain connects TRBV28 to TRBJ2-7; possible D gene TRBD2, 5 bases. From germline, CDR1 is MDHEN and CDR2 SYDVKM. This CDR3 comprises 11 residues. Trimming took off 8 bases at V and 9 bases at J, with 14 bases between the two ends. The CDR3, as DNA: TGTGCCAGCGGAATCCGGGATCGGCAGTACTTC. Protein: CASGIRDRQYF.

The chain links TRBV18 to TRBJ2-7, with D possibly being TRBD2 (6 bases). Trimming cost V 2 bases and J 0 bases, with 11 bases left between them. Germline V gives CDR1 KGHSH, CDR2 LQKENI. The CDR3 consists of 15 residues. Here the CDR3 reads CASSPLSGFSYEQYF. DNA of the CDR3: TGTGCCAGCTCACCATTAAGCGGGTTCTCCTACGAGCAGTACTTC.

V gene TRBV11-2 combines with J gene TRBJ2-6; 8 nucleotides agree with TRBD1. CDR1 and CDR2 (germline): SGHAT, FQNNGV. This CDR3 contains 19 residues. Germline trimming cut 5 bases from V and 0 bases from J; bases unmatched to any gene: 12. The CDR3 loop reads CASSPLGQGANSGANVLTF. The DNA for the CDR3 is TGTGCCAGCAGCCCCCTTGGACAGGGCGCAAACTCTGGGGCCAACGTCCTGACTTTC.

This chain joins TRBV10-2 and TRBJ2-1; D is possibly TRBD2 (5 bases). The CDR3 is 17 amino acids. V was pared by 6 bases and J by 0 bases, with 18 bases between. The germline V gene has CDR1 WSHSY and CDR2 SAAADI. CDR3 amino acids: CASRGAGTYSSYNEQFF. The CDR3 bases are TGCGCCAGCAGGGGAGCCGGCACCTACAGCTCCTACAATGAGCAGTTCTTC.

The V and J genes are TRBV27 and TRBJ2-7, with a possible D match to TRBD2 (5 bases). CDR3 length: 14 residues. Trimming removed 2 bases at V and 7 bases at J, with 15 bases between. Germline V gene data show CDR1 as MNHEY and CDR2 as SMNVEV (reference sequence). The chain's CDR3 is CASSLRGWPGEQYF. In nucleotides, the CDR3 is TGTGCCAGCAGTTTACGGGGTTGGCCGGGAGAGCAGTACTTC.

The J gene is TRBJ1-4, the V gene TRBV5-1; D uncertain. V lost 4 bases and J lost 6, with 10 bases in between. The CDR3 is 13 amino acids. Per the germline V gene, CDR1 is SGHRS and CDR2 is YFSETQ. The CDR3 DNA reads TGCGCCAGCAGCCCTGGGCCGGATGAAAAACTGTTTTTT. Residues: CASSPGPDEKLFF. Looking up the rest from reference TRBV5-1 and TRBJ1-4 gives the full variable domain: KAGVTQTPRYLIKTRGQQVTLSCSPISGHRSVSWYQQTPGQGLQFLFEYFSETQRNKGNFPGRFSGRQFSNSRSEMNVSTLELGDSALYLCASSPGPDEKLFFGSGTQLSVL.

The rearrangement links TRBV5-1 to TRBJ2-1; 12 bases line up with TRBD2. Per the germline V gene, CDR1 is SGHRS and CDR2 is YFSETQ. This CDR3 spans 16 amino acids. V shed 0 bases and J 7 bases; nucleotides not matched to a gene: 5. The CDR3: CASSLGTSGIGNEQFF. The CDR3 bases are TGCGCCAGCAGCTTGGGGACTAGCGGGATCGGGAATGAGCAGTTCTTC. Together with reference TRBV5-1 and TRBJ2-1, the CDR3 gives the full variable domain: KAGVTQTPRYLIKTRGQQVTLSCSPISGHRSVSWYQQTPGQGLQFLFEYFSETQRNKGNFPGRFSGRQFSNSRSEMNVSTLELGDSALYLCASSLGTSGIGNEQFFGPGTRLTVL.

The chain uses TRBV7-2 and TRBJ1-1; TRBD1 is a possible D gene (6 bases). Trimming stripped 4 bases from V and 4 bases from J, with 16 bases between. The V gene's germline CDR1 is SGHTA and CDR2 FQGNSA. This CDR3 contains 15 residues. The CDR3 bases are TGTGCCAGCAGCTCCGTTAGAGGGGGTGCCACTGAAGCTTTCTTT. Protein: CASSSVRGGATEAFF.

The chain recombines TRBV9 with TRBJ2-1, with 8 bases fitting TRBD2. The CDR3 is 15 residues long. The V gene's germline CDR1 is SGDLS and CDR2 YYNGEE. Trimming at V came to 0 bases and at J to 6 bases, leaving 5 bases not matched to a gene. The CDR3 region is CASSVEGLALNEQFF. In DNA form, the CDR3 reads TGTGCCAGCAGCGTAGAAGGACTAGCCCTCAATGAGCAGTTCTTC.

The gene calls are TRBV23-1 and TRBJ1-5; maybe TRBD1 (6 bases). TRBV23-1 is sorted into the ORF group, with uncertain function. Trimming stripped 7 bases from V and 0 bases from J, with 19 bases between. The CDR3 is 17 amino acids. CDR3 DNA: TGCGCCAGCAATACGCACCCGGGACACTATAGCAATCAGCCCCAGCATTTT. This translates into CASNTHPGHYSNQPQHF.

The J gene is TRBJ2-3, the V gene TRBV18; D possibly corresponds to TRBD1 (6 bases). Trimming removed 2 bases from V and 8 bases from J, with 20 bases in between. CDR1 and CDR2 from the germline V gene are KGHSH and LQKENI. There are 16 residues in the CDR3. The chain's CDR3 is CASSPNSPGVGFTQYF. DNA of the CDR3: TGTGCCAGCTCACCAAATTCTCCAGGGGTCGGGTTTACGCAGTATTTT.